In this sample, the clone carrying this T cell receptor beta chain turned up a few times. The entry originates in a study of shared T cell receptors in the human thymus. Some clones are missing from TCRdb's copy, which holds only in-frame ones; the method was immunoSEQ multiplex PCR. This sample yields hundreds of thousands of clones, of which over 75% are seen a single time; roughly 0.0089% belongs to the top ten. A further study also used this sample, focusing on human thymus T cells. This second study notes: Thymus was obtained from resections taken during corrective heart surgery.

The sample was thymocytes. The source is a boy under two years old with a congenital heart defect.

CDR3 sequence: CASSQGLVQEQFF. As DNA, the CDR3 is TGCGCCAGCAGCCAAGGGTTGGTGCAGGAGCAGTTCTTC. The V call is TRBV4-3, the J call TRBJ2-1, with no clear D. V gave up 1 base and J gave up 10 bases, with 11 bases separating them. The CDR3 covers 13 residues. CDR1 LGHNA and CDR2 YSLEER come from the germline V gene.